This record looks at one TCR beta chain sequence and its context. This clone was recorded a few times. Its antigen remains unidentified. No clone much larger than this one lies a single base away; base qualities are absent. Each donor gave one peripheral blood draw, averaging about 120 mL, which was collected into heparinised tubes. A BD FACSAria II was used to sort naive, central memory, regulatory and stem cell-like memory CD4+ T cells with a panel that included CD45RO, CCR7, CD25, CD127, CD95 and CD27. All sorted populations exceeded 95% purity. PBMCs were isolated immediately by Lymphoprep density gradient centrifugation and stained directly without culture. So that batch effects would be minimized, each experiment stained and sorted samples in pairs, pairing one healthy donor with one patient. The High Capacity cDNA Reverse Transcription Kit was used to reverse transcribe all of the isolated RNA, meaning that expressed TCRB transcripts were what got sequenced. Deep immunoSEQ sequencing was performed on naive, central memory and regulatory T cell samples, with an average of around 3.4 million total reads per sample. Sorted cells were lysed in RLT buffer, and RNA was extracted using DNase-treated RNeasy Micro or Mini kits according to cell number. Each cell subset was processed separately to prevent cross-contamination, with patient and healthy donor samples processed together. The immunoSEQ multiplex PCR was used to amplify TCRB sequences from cDNA, yielding 87-bp fragments that span the CDR3 region. Sequencing of the amplicons was performed on the Illumina HiSeq platform. On the authors' methods: Synthetic template baselines were used to correct PCR bias computationally, reads within Hamming distance 2 were collapsed, and singletons that could not be merged were discarded. Reads were aligned against IMGT so that V, D and J genes, CDR3 length and insertions or deletions at six rearrangement sites could be assigned. Within each subset, clonotype counts were normalized to the number of sorted cells before true diversity and Gini coefficients were calculated with the tcR R package. The overlap coefficient, calculated on TCRB nucleotide sequences, was used to quantify repertoire sharing. As a proxy for the pre-selection repertoire, out-of-frame TCRB sequences from naive cells were analyzed. Drawn from immuneACCESS, this table holds only the in-frame rearrangements with V and J called that TCRdb kept. Clones are partly lost; checked studies trace under half to an unresolved V gene and leave the rest unexplained. That table is the source of V, J and clone size, and D and trimming were worked out from the DNA. The sample table records under 900,000 clones; 17% of these occur just once. 0.02% to 0.025% of the sample is in the top ten clones.

This entry belongs to a study of beta chain features in type 1 diabetes (dated by TCRdb to 2017 to 2018). Background for the entire study: No differences in mean age, gender distribution, total cell number or subset yield were found between patients and healthy donors. A total of about 100 million sorted cells were examined across all samples, and RNA yield correlated strongly with the number of cells per subset. Naive and central memory subsets were obtained from all 28 donors, but regulatory and stem cell-like memory subsets were isolated from only 8 patients and roughly eight healthy donors. In the study, TCRB repertoires of sorted circulating CD4+ T cell subsets from recently diagnosed type 1 diabetes patients were compared with those of matched healthy donors.

General findings and caveats noted by the study authors: At VDJ recombination sites, patients with type 1 diabetes made fewer insertions and deleted more nucleotides, a pattern implying thymic rearrangement abnormalities. In all four CD4+ subsets, TCRB CDR3 length was moderately but significantly shorter in type 1 diabetes patients. PCR might favor shorter templates, but patient and control samples were amplified and corrected together, so any skew would affect both groups equally. Naive, central memory and regulatory TCRB repertoires appeared to be more similar among patients than among healthy donors. Because cDNA rather than genomic DNA was sequenced, highly expressing activated cells could have been over-represented, although no difference in activation and CD3 levels was found between groups. Only small numbers of individuals were included in the HLA sub-analyses, which left unresolved whether HLA type had any influence on TCRB rearrangement.

V is cut back by 4 bases and J by 6 bases, with 9 bases in the junction unmatched. According to the germline V gene (reference sequence), CDR1 reads MNHNY and CDR2 reads SVGAGI. Its CDR3 holds 15 amino acids, cysteine through phenylalanine. The DNA shown is the 45-base CDR3, in frame from base 1. This receptor was taken from a woman younger than 30 in good health. The receptor chain draws on TRBV6-6 and TRBJ1-2; 9 junctional bases match TRBD1. Material: naive CD4+ T cells from blood. The sample's cell subset or site, from its label and the paper: true naive CD4+ T cells. The DNA reads TGTGCCAGCAGTTCCATATTGACAGGGGGGCATGGCTACACCTTC. Its protein product is CASSSILTGGHGYTF.